This T cell receptor beta chain was obtained from a study of vaccination and CD4 T cells after COVID-19. Study as a whole: Post-COVID draws followed diagnosis by a median roughly 93 days (range 35 to 161). Sampling that followed vaccination took place a median 72 days after dose two, within a range of 14 to 241.

Germline CDR1 is MNHEY and CDR2 is SVGAGI. Trimming removed 0 bases at V and 0 bases at J, with 12 bases between. The CDR3 spans 17 residues. Cultured CD4+ T cell DNA was sequenced using the Oncomine TCR Beta short-read assay. TCRdb reprocessed the PCR reads via MiXCR and lists one record per CDR3 protein. The sample yields about 10,000 distinct CDR3 sequences, less than 75% seen once. Note on this clonotype: Its antigen is still unknown.

The treatment was: approximately nine-day PBMC culture with coronavirus spike peptide pools or control peptides (ViraFEST assay). The culture of 1.5 million to 2 million PBMCs per well included 8 to 10 IU/ml IL-2 and 8.5 to 10 ug/ml peptide pools. The sequence was collected from a human donor who had recovered from COVID-19. The rearrangement links TRBV6-5 to TRBJ2-1, with D unresolved. Sequencing was carried out using CD4+ T cells from blood, cultured in vitro. This chain's CDR3 is CASSYSIRRISYNEQFF. CDR3 DNA: TGTGCCAGCAGTTACTCGATTAGGCGGATCTCCTACAATGAGCAGTTCTTC.